The entry below describes one T cell receptor beta chain. The antigen is unknown. Trimming left V 0 bases short and J 7 bases short, with 9 bases between. Germline CDR1 is SGHTA and CDR2 is FQGNSA. This CDR3 region has 13 residues. The data derive from a study of post-analysis software for immune sequencing data. Whole-study findings and limits: With TRBV5-6, TRBV5-1 and TRBV20-1 included, several TRBV segments were more frequent in patients than in controls. The authors found that F measure strongly co-clustered same-batch samples. The normalized Chao1 diversity of multiple sclerosis patients was significantly lower than that of controls.

Prepared TCR beta cDNA libraries contained unique molecular identifiers. TCRdb independently ran MiXCR on the PCR reads; one entry per CDR3 protein. Of more than 450,000 distinct CDR3 sequences in the sample, 34% were seen once. The material sequenced was blood. The sequence derives from a girl aged 2-17 years with multiple sclerosis. The chain carries TRBV7-2 and TRBJ1-2; no definite D call. The CDR3 nucleotides are TGTGCCAGCAGCTTAGCATCAGTAGTTGGCTACACCTTC. Amino acid sequence: CASSLASVVGYTF.